This record covers a single T cell receptor (beta chain). This clonotype came up a few times. This clone's antigen is unknown. No much larger clone exists at a distance of one base, and base qualities are not known. Donors were under 40 systemically healthy Caucasian individuals from Russia aged roughly 6 to 95 years. Each donor gave roughly 9.5 milliliters of peripheral blood, collected into EDTA-treated Vacutainer tubes. Ficoll-Paque density-gradient centrifugation was used to isolate PBMCs, with at least 7 million per sample. Trizol reagent was used to extract total RNA from the PBMCs, yielding at least 6 micrograms per sample. For every donor, flow cytometry on a PBMC aliquot measured the percentage of naive CD45RAhigh/CD27high T cells. The CDR3 numbers 13 residues from cysteine through phenylalanine. Of all the DNA, just the CDR3 is kept, 39 bases in frame from base 1. CDR1 is given as ENHRY and CDR2 as SYGVKD, both from the germline V gene. Trimming costs V 3 bases and J 10 bases, and their ends lie 13 bases apart.

Receptors were amplified or captured by 5' RACE. Sequencer: Illumina HiSeq 2500. A second PCR of roughly 7 to 11 cycles was performed with a sample-barcoded 5' primer and a J-beta primer mix. A template-switch 5' adaptor carrying 12 random nucleotides introduced a unique molecular identifier onto each TCR beta cDNA molecule. At least 3 million CDR3-containing paired-end reads were obtained from each sample. All of the RNA was converted into first-strand cDNA using the Mint cDNA synthesis kit, with a TRBC-specific oligonucleotide serving as the primer. All cDNA was treated with uracil-DNA glycosylase and then went through a first 18-cycle PCR with the universal primers M1SS and BC2_uni_R. The study's own analysis went as follows. For normalization, 1 million high-quality reads were randomly selected from each sample, with every read carrying a distinct molecular identifier. Instead of being binned into consensus sequences, reads that shared molecular identifiers were thrown out. CDR3 identification, clonotype clustering and error correction used MiTCR with a Q25 quality threshold and the strictest error-elimination algorithm. Lower-bound total TCR beta diversity was estimated with a nonparametric unseen species model using Euler transformation. TCRdb reran the public reads through fastp at Q25 and MiXCR, keeping productive beta chains. Every entry covers one CDR3 protein and lists the most common genes and DNA from its rows. The V and J calls and clone size are TCRdb's, not the authors'. This sample holds 650,000 to 800,000 distinct CDR3 sequences; more than 40% were observed only once. The ten largest clones represent about 21% of the sample.

This sample was included in a study of blood T cells in healthy people across ages (dated by TCRdb to the mid-2010s). As for the study more broadly: Template switching captured roughly one uniquely barcoded TCR beta cDNA molecule per two T cells in model experiments. The study measured age-related changes in TCR beta repertoire diversity using deep sequencing normalized with unique cDNA molecular identifiers. Donors were grouped into four age groups: young (average 16 years), middle-aged (about 38), aged (about 59) and long-lived (around 80). To avoid experimental bias, donors of different ages were spread randomly across the sequencing lanes. For two donors (one aged 18 to 29 and one aged 80 or older), the study analyzed two additional independent replicas of 1 million unique cDNA reads from the same blood draw. The paper's findings and limits, for the study overall: Compared with the aged group, the long-lived group had more naive CD4+ T cells, fewer expanded clones and increased TCR diversity, suggesting age selection. Conclusive comparison of naive and antigen-experienced compartments was prevented by the profiling of bulk unsorted PBMCs. Estimates of total diversity from one million sequenced T cells were regarded as lower bounds and underestimates. As age increased, observed TCR beta diversity per million T cells dropped in a roughly linear way, and a significant reduction was already evident by age about 40. Observed TCR beta diversity correlated strongly with the percentage of naive T cells measured by flow cytometry. The CMV infection status of donors was not known, potentially confounding age-related changes in expanded clonotypes.

Sequenced input: blood. The chain joins TRBV10-3 to TRBJ1-5; the D gene is unclear. This clonotype was sampled from a man between 60 and 70 years old in good health. In nucleotides, the sequence is TGTGCCATCAGTGAAAGGACGAATGAACCCCAGCATTTT. Its translation reads: CAISERTNEPQHF.